A selection of T cell receptor beta chains follows, all from one sample in a study of human T cells and chemical hapten exposure. TCRdb ran MiXCR on the RACE reads and lists one entry per CDR3 protein. In the table there are about 260,000 distinct CDR3 sequences, more than 6.5% of which are singletons. Source: whole blood, taken in connection with sensitization to the hapten diphenylcyclopropenone (DPC). The receptor source for this set is a middle-aged woman with alopecia areata. Some clones in this sample may be carry-over from other donors' samples. CDR3s leave out the opening cysteine and the closing phenylalanine or tryptophan. The order of the fields is CDR3 length, V gene, J gene, clone size, CDR3 protein. Only some rows state a clone size, as once, few, many or a class for expanded clones.

cdr3_length: 11; v_call: TRBV20-1; j_call: TRBJ2-7; clone_size: many; cdr3_aa: SARNIHSYEQY
cdr3_length: 13; v_call: TRBV6-5; j_call: TRBJ2-7; clone_size: few; cdr3_aa: ASSYGAGRPYEQY
cdr3_length: 15; v_call: TRBV28; j_call: TRBJ1-2; clone_size: few; cdr3_aa: ASSFLAAGQGDYGYT
cdr3_length: 14; v_call: TRBV7-2; j_call: TRBJ2-4; clone_size: few; cdr3_aa: ASSSSTSGRRNIQY
cdr3_length: 11; v_call: TRBV5-4; j_call: TRBJ2-7; clone_size: many; cdr3_aa: ASSLEPPGEQY
cdr3_length: 13; v_call: TRBV12-3/TRBV12-4; j_call: TRBJ2-7; clone_size: many; cdr3_aa: ASSLSYGAYYEQY
cdr3_length: 14; v_call: TRBV28; j_call: TRBJ1-1; clone_size: many; cdr3_aa: ASGASGTSGLSEAF
cdr3_length: 11; v_call: TRBV6-5; j_call: TRBJ1-3; clone_size: -; cdr3_aa: ASSQGGGNTIY
cdr3_length: 12; v_call: TRBV28; j_call: TRBJ1-6; clone_size: -; cdr3_aa: ASRAGRVNSPLH
cdr3_length: 11; v_call: TRBV9; j_call: TRBJ2-3; clone_size: few; cdr3_aa: ASSVATADTQY
cdr3_length: 12; v_call: TRBV5-1; j_call: TRBJ1-2; clone_size: few; cdr3_aa: ASSPDLDSYGYT
cdr3_length: 12; v_call: TRBV4-2; j_call: TRBJ2-5; clone_size: -; cdr3_aa: VSSQGTAQETQY
cdr3_length: 12; v_call: TRBV28; j_call: TRBJ1-5; clone_size: few; cdr3_aa: ASSLSASYQPQH
cdr3_length: 9; v_call: TRBV29-1; j_call: TRBJ1-2; clone_size: -; cdr3_aa: SADRGEGYT
cdr3_length: 12; v_call: TRBV10-3; j_call: TRBJ2-1; clone_size: few; cdr3_aa: AIMAGGSYNEQF
cdr3_length: 14; v_call: TRBV5-1; j_call: TRBJ2-6; clone_size: -; cdr3_aa: ASRAGTAPGANVLT
cdr3_length: 14; v_call: TRBV5-1; j_call: TRBJ2-1; clone_size: -; cdr3_aa: ASSLAFYRGRNEQF
cdr3_length: 12; v_call: TRBV4-2; j_call: TRBJ1-4; clone_size: many; cdr3_aa: ASSQGGGWEKLF
cdr3_length: 16; v_call: TRBV6-5; j_call: TRBJ2-4; clone_size: -; cdr3_aa: ASRRRRLAGAAENIQY
cdr3_length: 12; v_call: TRBV20-1; j_call: TRBJ2-3; clone_size: many; cdr3_aa: SAPVASSTDTQY
cdr3_length: 13; v_call: TRBV5-1; j_call: TRBJ2-5; clone_size: -; cdr3_aa: ASSLNPAGQETQY
cdr3_length: 10; v_call: TRBV27; j_call: TRBJ2-7; clone_size: many; cdr3_aa: ASSEGRGEQY
cdr3_length: 8; v_call: TRBV7-9; j_call: TRBJ2-7; clone_size: many; cdr3_aa: ASSLDEQY
cdr3_length: 12; v_call: TRBV7-2; j_call: TRBJ2-1; clone_size: -; cdr3_aa: ASSLRVNYNEQF
cdr3_length: 12; v_call: TRBV20-1; j_call: TRBJ2-7; clone_size: few; cdr3_aa: SANPLTATYEQY
cdr3_length: 13; v_call: TRBV20-1; j_call: TRBJ1-2; clone_size: few; cdr3_aa: SARDYRDSLGSYT
cdr3_length: 13; v_call: TRBV9; j_call: TRBJ2-6; clone_size: many; cdr3_aa: ASSVSGSGANVLT
cdr3_length: 17; v_call: TRBV7-2; j_call: TRBJ2-3; clone_size: -; cdr3_aa: ASSLFTTQGTSKVDTKY
cdr3_length: 10; v_call: TRBV18; j_call: TRBJ1-1; clone_size: many; cdr3_aa: ASSREDTEAF
cdr3_length: 12; v_call: TRBV29-1; j_call: TRBJ2-2; clone_size: -; cdr3_aa: SVVLAPNTGELF
cdr3_length: 15; v_call: TRBV20-1; j_call: TRBJ2-2; clone_size: few; cdr3_aa: SARDPRTGGNTGELF
cdr3_length: 12; v_call: TRBV20-1; j_call: TRBJ1-1; clone_size: many; cdr3_aa: SALLQQGSTEAF
cdr3_length: 13; v_call: TRBV7-9; j_call: TRBJ1-3; clone_size: -; cdr3_aa: ASSPTWGSGNTIY
cdr3_length: 13; v_call: TRBV4-3; j_call: TRBJ2-1; clone_size: few; cdr3_aa: ASSQDAANYNEQF
cdr3_length: 12; v_call: TRBV5-1; j_call: TRBJ2-1; clone_size: -; cdr3_aa: ASSKLGSYNEQF
cdr3_length: 13; v_call: TRBV12-3/TRBV12-4; j_call: TRBJ2-1; clone_size: many; cdr3_aa: ASSISGSEYNEQF
cdr3_length: 13; v_call: TRBV10-2; j_call: TRBJ2-4; clone_size: -; cdr3_aa: ASSELPGGRNIQY
cdr3_length: 15; v_call: TRBV4-1; j_call: TRBJ2-1; clone_size: few; cdr3_aa: ASSQGNGRTSYNEQF
cdr3_length: 11; v_call: TRBV14; j_call: TRBJ1-1; clone_size: many; cdr3_aa: ASSSGENTEAF
cdr3_length: 12; v_call: TRBV6-5; j_call: TRBJ2-2; clone_size: -; cdr3_aa: ATSGTPNTGELF
cdr3_length: 13; v_call: TRBV7-3; j_call: TRBJ2-1; clone_size: -; cdr3_aa: ASSSLAGVRNEQF
cdr3_length: 12; v_call: TRBV12-3/TRBV12-4; j_call: TRBJ1-2; clone_size: -; cdr3_aa: ASSERGANYGYT
cdr3_length: 12; v_call: TRBV10-3; j_call: TRBJ2-3; clone_size: few; cdr3_aa: AIGRVGDRHTQY
cdr3_length: 13; v_call: TRBV7-6; j_call: TRBJ2-5; clone_size: -; cdr3_aa: ASSHQGAGRETQY
cdr3_length: 12; v_call: TRBV18; j_call: TRBJ2-7; clone_size: few; cdr3_aa: ASSPEQGSYEQY
cdr3_length: 13; v_call: TRBV28; j_call: TRBJ1-1; clone_size: -; cdr3_aa: ASSETHGGSKEAF
cdr3_length: 16; v_call: TRBV10-3; j_call: TRBJ2-1; clone_size: -; cdr3_aa: AIRAGTSGKDNYNEQF
cdr3_length: 12; v_call: TRBV30; j_call: TRBJ1-3; clone_size: -; cdr3_aa: AWSVGGSGNTIY
cdr3_length: 12; v_call: TRBV6-2/TRBV6-3; j_call: TRBJ2-1; clone_size: -; cdr3_aa: ASASSGRPGEQF